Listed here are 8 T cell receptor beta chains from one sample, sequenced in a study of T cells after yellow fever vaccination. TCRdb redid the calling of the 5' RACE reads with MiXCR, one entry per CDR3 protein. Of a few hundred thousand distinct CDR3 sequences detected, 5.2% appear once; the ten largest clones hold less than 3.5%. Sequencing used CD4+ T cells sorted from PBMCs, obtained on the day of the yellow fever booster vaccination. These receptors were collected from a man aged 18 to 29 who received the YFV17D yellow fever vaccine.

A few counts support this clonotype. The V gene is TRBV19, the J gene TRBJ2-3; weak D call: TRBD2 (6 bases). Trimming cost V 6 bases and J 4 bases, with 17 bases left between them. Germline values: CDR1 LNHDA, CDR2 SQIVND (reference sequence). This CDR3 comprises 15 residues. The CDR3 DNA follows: TGTGCCAGTAGCCCCACGGCGGGGCGGGCAGATACGCAGTATTTT. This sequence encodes CASSPTAGRADTQYF.

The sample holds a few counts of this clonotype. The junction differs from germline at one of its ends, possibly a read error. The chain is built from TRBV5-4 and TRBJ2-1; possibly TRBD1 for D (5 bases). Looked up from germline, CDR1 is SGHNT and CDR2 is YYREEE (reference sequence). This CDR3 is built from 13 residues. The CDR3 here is CASTLVGANEQFF. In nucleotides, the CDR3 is TGTGCCAGCACCTTGGTAGGGGCCAACGAGCAGTTCTTC.

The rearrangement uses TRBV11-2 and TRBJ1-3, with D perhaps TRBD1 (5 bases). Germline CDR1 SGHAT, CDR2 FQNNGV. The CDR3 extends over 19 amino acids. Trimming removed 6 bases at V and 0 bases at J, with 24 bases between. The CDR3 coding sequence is TGTGCCAGCAGAAATATCCGGGACGGCAAGTTTAGCTCTGGAAACACCATATATTTT. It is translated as CASRNIRDGKFSSGNTIYF.

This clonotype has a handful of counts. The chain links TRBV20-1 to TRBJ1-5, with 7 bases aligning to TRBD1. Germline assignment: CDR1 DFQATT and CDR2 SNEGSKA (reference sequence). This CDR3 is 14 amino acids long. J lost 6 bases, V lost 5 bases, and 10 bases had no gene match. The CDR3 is CSAPTGPGGQPQHF. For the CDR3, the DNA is TGCAGTGCTCCGACAGGGCCGGGGGGTCAGCCCCAGCATTTT.

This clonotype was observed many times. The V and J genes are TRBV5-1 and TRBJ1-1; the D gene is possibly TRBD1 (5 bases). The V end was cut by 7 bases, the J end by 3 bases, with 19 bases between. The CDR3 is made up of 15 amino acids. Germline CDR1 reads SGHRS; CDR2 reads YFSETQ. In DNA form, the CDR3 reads TGCGCCAGCGCACCCCCTGTGGGGGGGGACACTGAAGCTTTCTTT. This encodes CASAPPVGGDTEAFF.

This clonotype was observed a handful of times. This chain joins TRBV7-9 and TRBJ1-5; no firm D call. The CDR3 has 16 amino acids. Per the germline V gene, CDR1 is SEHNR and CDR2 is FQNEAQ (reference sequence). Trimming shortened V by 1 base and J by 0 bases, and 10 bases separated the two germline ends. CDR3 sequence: CASSLVGEGSNQPQHF. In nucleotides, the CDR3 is TGTGCCAGCAGCTTAGTCGGGGAGGGTAGCAATCAGCCCCAGCATTTT.

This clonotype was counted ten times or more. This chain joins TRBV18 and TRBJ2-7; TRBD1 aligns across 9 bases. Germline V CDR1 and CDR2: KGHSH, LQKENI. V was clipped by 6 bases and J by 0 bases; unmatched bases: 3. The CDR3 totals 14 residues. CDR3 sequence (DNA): TGTGCCAGCTCTCCGGGACAGGGCTCCTACGAGCAGTACGTC. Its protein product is CASSPGQGSYEQYV.

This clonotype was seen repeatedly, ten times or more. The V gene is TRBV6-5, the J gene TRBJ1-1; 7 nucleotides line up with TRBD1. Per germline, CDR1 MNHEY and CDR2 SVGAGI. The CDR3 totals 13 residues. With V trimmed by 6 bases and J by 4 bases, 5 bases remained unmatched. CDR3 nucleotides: TGTGCCAGCAGACGGTCAGGGGGCACTGAAGCTTTCTTT. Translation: CASRRSGGTEAFF.